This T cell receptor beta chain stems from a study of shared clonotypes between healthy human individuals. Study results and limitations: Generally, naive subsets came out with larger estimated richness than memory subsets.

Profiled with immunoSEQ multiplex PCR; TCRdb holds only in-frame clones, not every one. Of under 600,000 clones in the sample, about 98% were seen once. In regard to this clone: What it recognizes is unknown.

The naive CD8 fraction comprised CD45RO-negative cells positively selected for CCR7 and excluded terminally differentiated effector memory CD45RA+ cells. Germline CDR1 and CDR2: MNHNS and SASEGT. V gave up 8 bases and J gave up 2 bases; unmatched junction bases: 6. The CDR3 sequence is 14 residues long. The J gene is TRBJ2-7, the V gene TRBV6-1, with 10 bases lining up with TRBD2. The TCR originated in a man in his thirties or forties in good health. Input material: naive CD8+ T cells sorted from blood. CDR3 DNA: TGTGCCAGCCGGCTAGCGGGAGATGCCTACGAGCAGTACTTC. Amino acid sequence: CASRLAGDAYEQYF.